Listed below are T cell receptor beta chains from one sample, sequenced in a study of blood T cell repertoires in COVID-19. Assay: immunoSEQ multiplex PCR; the TCRdb copy retains only in-frame clones and omits some. The sample includes 84,000 or so clones, 85% to 95% of them seen just once. Sequencing used peripheral blood. These receptors all come from a woman aged 55-69 years with active COVID-19. The CDR3 runs from the conserved cysteine through the conserved F or W. Each record gives: CDR3 DNA, CDR3 protein, J gene, D gene, V gene, clone size. A D gene is named only where the DNA matches it firmly. The size field is filled for only some rows; it gives once, few, many or a size class.

DNA: TGCGCCAGCAGCCCGGGGACACAGCCAACTAATGAAAAACTGTTTTTT; CDR3: CASSPGTQPTNEKLFF; J: TRBJ1-4; D: -; V: TRBV5-1; size: once
DNA: TGTGCCACCAGCGGTGAGCGGGAGGGCCGGGATGAGCAGTTCTTC; CDR3: CATSGEREGRDEQFF; J: TRBJ2-1; D: TRBD2; V: TRBV15; size: -
DNA: TGTGCCAGCAGCGTAGGATCAGGTCCCGCAGATACGCAGTATTTT; CDR3: CASSVGSGPADTQYF; J: TRBJ2-3; D: -; V: TRBV9; size: once
DNA: TGTGCCATCAAATCGGCGCGGGAGGGCCCCGAGCAGTACTTC; CDR3: CAIKSAREGPEQYF; J: TRBJ2-7; D: TRBD2; V: TRBV10-3; size: -
DNA: TGCGCCAGCAGCCAAGGGCTCGGGGGGATGAACACTGAAGCTTTCTTT; CDR3: CASSQGLGGMNTEAFF; J: TRBJ1-1; D: -; V: TRBV4-1; size: -
DNA: TGTGCCAGCAGCTCCTTGGGGGGAGGCCGCTATGAGCAGTTCTTC; CDR3: CASSSLGGGRYEQFF; J: TRBJ2-1; D: -; V: TRBV11-2; size: -
DNA: TGTGCCAGCAGCTTACGGGGGACCGTGCCTAATGAGCAGTTCTTC; CDR3: CASSLRGTVPNEQFF; J: TRBJ2-1; D: -; V: TRBV11-2; size: -
DNA: TGTGCCAGCAGCTTCGGGTACCAAGAGACCCAGTACTTC; CDR3: CASSFGYQETQYF; J: TRBJ2-5; D: -; V: TRBV11-2; size: -
DNA: TGTGCCAGCACCCTGCCCTACCCCACCGGAAACACCATATATTTT; CDR3: CASTLPYPTGNTIYF; J: TRBJ1-3; D: -; V: TRBV25-1; size: -
DNA: TGTGCCACCAGTGGTCCCTGGACAGGGTACAATGAGCAGTTCTTC; CDR3: CATSGPWTGYNEQFF; J: TRBJ2-1; D: TRBD1; V: TRBV24-1; size: -
DNA: TGTGCCAGCAGTTCAGGGGGGACAGGGCGAAACACCATATATTTT; CDR3: CASSSGGTGRNTIYF; J: TRBJ1-3; D: TRBD1; V: TRBV27; size: -